The following is a TCR beta chain sequence with its context. The target of this receptor is not known. One base away there is no much larger clone; base qualities are not given. After transplant, bone marrow was aspirated from the posterior iliac crest or from another site selected by the physician. This specimen belongs to a study of graft-versus-host responses after intestinal transplantation (dated by TCRdb to the early 2020s). The study in broad terms: The transplants that recipients received were multivisceral, liver-intestinal, or isolated intestinal. Every recipient was given anti-thymocyte globulin induction, followed by about three years of maintenance tacrolimus and steroids. Graft-versus-host and host-versus-graft alloreactive T cell clones were tracked in the graft, circulation and bone marrow after intestinal transplantation using bulk TCR-beta CDR3 sequencing. Rather than being sequenced by the commercial service, samples from a few later patients were sequenced in-house on an Illumina MiSeq and processed with MiXCR. Alloreactive clones were identified by sequencing pre-transplant mixed lymphocyte reaction products and comparing these products with unstimulated pre-transplant donor and recipient T cells. A cohort of 24 intestinal transplant recipients, including one retransplant, was enrolled, and a few patients lacking pretransplant specimens were excluded. A peak of at least 4% donor T cells among recipient peripheral blood mononuclear cells was the definition used for donor T cell macrochimerism.

The paper's findings and limits, for the study overall: Peak levels of circulating GvH clones were associated with declines in HvG clones early after transplant. GvH clones were detected in recipient bone marrow, and some of these GvH clones were observed earlier in ileal mucosa or blood, consistent with an intestinal mucosal origin. The conclusions were limited by the relatively low number and heterogeneity of the intestinal transplant patients. High GvH to HvG T cell clonal ratios were observed in the allografts of patients with donor T cell macrochimerism.

The library relied on the immunoSEQ multiplex PCR assay. Adaptive Biotechnologies carried out high-throughput TCR-beta CDR3 sequencing of genomic DNA for most patients. In the paper's pipeline: TCR sequencing data for around 19 patients were retrieved from Adaptive's ImmunoSEQ software; a few other patients were processed with MiXCR and VDJtools. Because the origin of CDR3 nucleotide sequences shared between donor and recipient could not be assigned, those sequences were removed. Alloreactive clones required at least 2-fold expansion over unstimulated cells and minimum CFSE-low frequency of 0.002% (template counts) or 0.001% (read counts). Clones were considered mappable if detected in sequenced pre-transplant spleen, lymph node, or MLR CFSE-low populations of the donor or recipient. Cumulative frequency of alloreactive clones was calculated as a percentage of all sequences weighted by copy number. TCRdb re-hosts the immuneACCESS table, in-frame sequences only. Its copies lack some clones; in the studies checked, an unresolved V gene accounts for under half of them, and the cause for the rest is not known. V and J calls and clone size are given by that table; D and trimming were obtained from the DNA. The sample includes about 19,000 clones, with more than 75% observed a single time. The ten largest clones add up to approximately 49% of the sample.

The sequences come from bone marrow, collected approximately 120 days after transplant. The sequence came from a human patient who received an intestinal transplant, so some T cells may come from the graft donor.

The DNA is as follows: TGCGCCAGCCCAGACACCAACACCGGGGAGCTGTTTTTT. This sequence encodes CASPDTNTGELFF. The V gene is TRBV5-1 and the J gene is TRBJ2-2; no D gene is confidently identified. Looking up the germline V gene yields CDR1 SGHRS and CDR2 YFSETQ. The CDR3 sequence holds 13 residues, the cysteine and phenylalanine included. The only DNA kept is the CDR3, 39 bases in frame from the first base. Cut back by 7 bases and 2 bases, the V and J ends lie 9 bases apart.